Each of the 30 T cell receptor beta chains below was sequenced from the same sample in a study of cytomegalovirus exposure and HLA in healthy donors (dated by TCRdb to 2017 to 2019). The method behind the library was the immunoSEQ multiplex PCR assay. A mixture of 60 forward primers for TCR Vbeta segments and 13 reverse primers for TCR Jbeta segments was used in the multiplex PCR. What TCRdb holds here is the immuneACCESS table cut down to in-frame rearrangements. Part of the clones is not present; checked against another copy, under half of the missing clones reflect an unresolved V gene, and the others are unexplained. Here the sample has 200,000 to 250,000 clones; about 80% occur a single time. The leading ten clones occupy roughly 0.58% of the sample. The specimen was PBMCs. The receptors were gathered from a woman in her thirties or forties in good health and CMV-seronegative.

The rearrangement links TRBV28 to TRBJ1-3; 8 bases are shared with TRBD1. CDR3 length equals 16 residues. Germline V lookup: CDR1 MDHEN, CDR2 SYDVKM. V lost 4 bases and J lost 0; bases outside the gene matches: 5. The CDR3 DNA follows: TGTGCCAGCAGTTCAGGAGGGACAGGCTCTGGAAACACCATATATTTT. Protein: CASSSGGTGSGNTIYF.

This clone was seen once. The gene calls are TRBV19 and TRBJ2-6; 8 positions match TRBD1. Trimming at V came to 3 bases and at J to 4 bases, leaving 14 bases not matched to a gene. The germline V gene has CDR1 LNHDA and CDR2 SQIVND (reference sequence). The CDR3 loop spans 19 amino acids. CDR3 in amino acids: CASSIWGRQGAKGANVLTF. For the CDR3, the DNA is TGTGCCAGTAGTATTTGGGGCCGGCAGGGGGCGAAAGGGGCCAACGTCCTGACTTTC.

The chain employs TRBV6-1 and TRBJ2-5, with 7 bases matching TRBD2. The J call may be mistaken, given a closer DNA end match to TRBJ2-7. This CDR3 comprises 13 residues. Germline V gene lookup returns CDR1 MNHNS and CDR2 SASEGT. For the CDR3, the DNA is TGTGCCAGCAGTGAACGGGGGGTCTACGAGCAGTACTTC. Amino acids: CASSERGVYEQYF.

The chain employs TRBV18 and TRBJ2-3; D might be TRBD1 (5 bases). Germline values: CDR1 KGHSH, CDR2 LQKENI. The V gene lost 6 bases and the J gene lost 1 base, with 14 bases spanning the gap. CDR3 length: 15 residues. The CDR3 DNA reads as TGTGCCAGCTCGACCCGTGGGGCTGGCACAGATACGCAGTATTTT. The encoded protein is CASSTRGAGTDTQYF.

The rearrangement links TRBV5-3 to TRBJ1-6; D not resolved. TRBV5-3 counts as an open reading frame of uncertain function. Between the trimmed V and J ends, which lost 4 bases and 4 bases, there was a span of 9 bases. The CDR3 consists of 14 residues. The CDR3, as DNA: TGTGCCAGAAGCCCGACTAGTTATAATTCACCCCTCCACTTT. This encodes CARSPTSYNSPLHF.

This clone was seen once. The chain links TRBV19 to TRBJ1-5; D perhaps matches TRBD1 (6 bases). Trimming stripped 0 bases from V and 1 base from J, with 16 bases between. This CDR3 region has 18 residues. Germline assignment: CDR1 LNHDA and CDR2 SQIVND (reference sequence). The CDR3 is CASSIDPHRAGSNQPQHF. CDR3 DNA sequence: TGTGCCAGTAGTATAGACCCGCACAGGGCAGGGAGCAATCAGCCCCAGCATTTT.

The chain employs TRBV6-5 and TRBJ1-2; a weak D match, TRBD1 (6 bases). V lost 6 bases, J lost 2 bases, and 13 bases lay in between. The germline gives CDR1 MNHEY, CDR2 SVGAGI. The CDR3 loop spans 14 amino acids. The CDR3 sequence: CASRGGQSNYGYTF. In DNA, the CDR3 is TGTGCCAGCAGGGGGGGGCAATCAAACTATGGCTACACCTTC.

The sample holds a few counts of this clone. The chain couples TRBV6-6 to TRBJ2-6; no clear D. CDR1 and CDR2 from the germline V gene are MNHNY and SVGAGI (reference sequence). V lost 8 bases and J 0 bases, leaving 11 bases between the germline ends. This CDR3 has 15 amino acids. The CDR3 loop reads CASFEESSGANVLTF. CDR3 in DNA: TGTGCCAGCTTCGAGGAATCCTCTGGGGCCAACGTCCTGACTTTC.

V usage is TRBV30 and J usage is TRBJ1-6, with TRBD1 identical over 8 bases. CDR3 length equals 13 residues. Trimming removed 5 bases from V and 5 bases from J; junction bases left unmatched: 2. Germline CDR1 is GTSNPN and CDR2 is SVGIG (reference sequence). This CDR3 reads CAWRTGNNSPLHF. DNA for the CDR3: TGTGCCTGGCGGACAGGGAATAATTCACCCCTCCACTTT.

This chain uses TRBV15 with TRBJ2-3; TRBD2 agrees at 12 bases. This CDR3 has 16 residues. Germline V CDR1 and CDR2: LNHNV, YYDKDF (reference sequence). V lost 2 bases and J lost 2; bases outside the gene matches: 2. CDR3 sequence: CATSRRLAGDTDTQYF. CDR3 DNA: TGTGCCACCAGCAGAAGACTAGCGGGGGACACAGATACGCAGTATTTT.

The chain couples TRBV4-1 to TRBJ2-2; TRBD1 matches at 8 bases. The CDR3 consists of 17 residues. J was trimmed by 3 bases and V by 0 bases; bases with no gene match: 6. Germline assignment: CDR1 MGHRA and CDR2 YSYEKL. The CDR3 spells CASSQEGRGRDTGELFF. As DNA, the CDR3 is TGCGCCAGCAGCCAAGAGGGCAGGGGGCGCGACACCGGGGAGCTGTTTTTT.

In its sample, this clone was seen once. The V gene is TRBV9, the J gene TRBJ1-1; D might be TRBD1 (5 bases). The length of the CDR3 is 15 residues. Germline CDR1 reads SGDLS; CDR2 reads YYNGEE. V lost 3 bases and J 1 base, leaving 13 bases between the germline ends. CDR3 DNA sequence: TGTGCCAGCAGCGAAATCGCAGGGCAGAACACTGAAGCTTTCTTT. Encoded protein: CASSEIAGQNTEAFF.

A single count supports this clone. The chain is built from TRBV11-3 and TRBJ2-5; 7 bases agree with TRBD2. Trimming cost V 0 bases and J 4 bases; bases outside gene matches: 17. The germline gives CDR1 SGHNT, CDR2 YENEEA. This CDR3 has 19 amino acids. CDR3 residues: CASSLDLGGGRLGRETQYF. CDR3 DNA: TGTGCCAGCAGCTTAGACTTGGGGGGGGGACGTTTAGGGCGAGAGACCCAGTACTTC.

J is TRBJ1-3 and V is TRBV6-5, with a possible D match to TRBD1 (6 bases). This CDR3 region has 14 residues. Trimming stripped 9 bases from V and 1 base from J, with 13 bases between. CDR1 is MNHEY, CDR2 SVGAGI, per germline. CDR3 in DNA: TGTGCCAGTTACGAAAGGGGGTCTGGAAACACCATATATTTT. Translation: CASYERGSGNTIYF.

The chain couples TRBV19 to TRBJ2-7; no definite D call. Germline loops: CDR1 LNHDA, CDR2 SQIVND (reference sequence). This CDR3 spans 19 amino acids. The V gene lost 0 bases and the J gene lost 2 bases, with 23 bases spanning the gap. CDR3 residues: CASSIDIPRQTPVTYEQYF. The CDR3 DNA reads TGTGCCAGTAGTATAGATATCCCGCGTCAGACACCGGTTACCTACGAGCAGTACTTC.

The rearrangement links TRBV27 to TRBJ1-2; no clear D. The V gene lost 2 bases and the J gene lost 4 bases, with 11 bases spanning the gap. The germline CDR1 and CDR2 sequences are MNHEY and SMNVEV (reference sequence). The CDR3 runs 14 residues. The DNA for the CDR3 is TGTGCCAGCAGTTTAGCGGGGTCGGGCTATGGCTACACCTTC. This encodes CASSLAGSGYGYTF.

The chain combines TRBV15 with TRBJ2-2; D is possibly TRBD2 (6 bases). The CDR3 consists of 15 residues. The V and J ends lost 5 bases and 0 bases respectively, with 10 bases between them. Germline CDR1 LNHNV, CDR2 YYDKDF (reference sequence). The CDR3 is CATSGGTTNTGELFF. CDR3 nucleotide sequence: TGTGCCACCAGCGGCGGGACCACGAACACCGGGGAGCTGTTTTTT.

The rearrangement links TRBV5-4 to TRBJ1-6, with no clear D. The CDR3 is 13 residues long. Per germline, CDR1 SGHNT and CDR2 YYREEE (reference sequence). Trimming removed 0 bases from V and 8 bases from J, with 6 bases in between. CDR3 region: CASSLVRDSPLHF. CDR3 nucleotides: TGTGCCAGCAGCTTGGTGCGGGATTCACCCCTCCACTTT.

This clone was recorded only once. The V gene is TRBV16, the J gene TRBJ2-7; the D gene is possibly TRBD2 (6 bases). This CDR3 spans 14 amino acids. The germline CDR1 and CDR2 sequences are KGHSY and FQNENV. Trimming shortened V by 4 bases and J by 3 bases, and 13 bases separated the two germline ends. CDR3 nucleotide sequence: TGTGCCAGCAGCCTTATCGGGAGTAACTACGAGCAGTACTTC. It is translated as CASSLIGSNYEQYF.

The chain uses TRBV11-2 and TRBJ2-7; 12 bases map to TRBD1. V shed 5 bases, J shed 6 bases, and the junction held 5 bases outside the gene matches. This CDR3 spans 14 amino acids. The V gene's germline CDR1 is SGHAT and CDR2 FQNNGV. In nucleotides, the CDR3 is TGTGCCAGCAGCGTCGGGACAGGGGGCTTCGAGCAGTACTTC. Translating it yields CASSVGTGGFEQYF. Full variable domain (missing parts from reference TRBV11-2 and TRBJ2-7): EAGVAQSPRYKIIEKRQSVAFWCNPISGHATLYWYQQILGQGPKLLIQFQNNGVVDDSQLPKDRFSAERLKGVDSTLKIQPAKLEDSAVYLCASSVGTGGFEQYFGPGTRLTVT.

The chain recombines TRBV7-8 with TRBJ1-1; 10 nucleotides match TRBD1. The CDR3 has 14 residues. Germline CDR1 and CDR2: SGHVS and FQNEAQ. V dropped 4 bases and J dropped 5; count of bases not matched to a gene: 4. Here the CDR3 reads CASSWDRGVTEAFF. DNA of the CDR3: TGTGCCAGCAGCTGGGACAGGGGAGTAACTGAAGCTTTCTTT.

The CDR3 DNA reads TGTGCCAGCAGCTTCGGAGGGCTGAGCTCTGGAAACACCATATATTTT. Translating gives CASSFGGLSSGNTIYF. The J gene is TRBJ1-3, the V gene TRBV7-3; D unclear. The V and J ends lost 3 bases and 0 bases respectively, with 12 bases between them. The CDR3 extends over 16 amino acids. CDR1 and CDR2 from the germline V gene are SGHTA and FQGTGA.

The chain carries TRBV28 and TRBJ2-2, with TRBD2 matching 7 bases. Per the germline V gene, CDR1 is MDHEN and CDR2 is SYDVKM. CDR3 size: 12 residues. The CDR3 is CASGGSTGELFF. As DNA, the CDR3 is TGTGCGAGCGGCGGGAGCACCGGGGAGCTGTTTTTT.

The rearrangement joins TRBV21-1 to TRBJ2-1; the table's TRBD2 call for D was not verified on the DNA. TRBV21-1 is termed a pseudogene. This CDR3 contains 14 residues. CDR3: CASSLGGLEIGQFF. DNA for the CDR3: TGTGCCAGCAGCCTCGGGGGGCTGGAAATTGGGCAGTTCTTC.

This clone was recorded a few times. CDR3 loop: CASIPSMGQGYGYTF. The CDR3 DNA is TGTGCCAGCATCCCCTCTATGGGACAGGGTTATGGCTACACCTTC. J is TRBJ1-2 and V is TRBV6-1; 9 nucleotides line up with TRBD1. The germline V gene encodes CDR1 MNHNS and CDR2 SASEGT. V dropped 7 bases and J dropped 5; count of bases not matched to a gene: 11. CDR3 length: 15 residues.

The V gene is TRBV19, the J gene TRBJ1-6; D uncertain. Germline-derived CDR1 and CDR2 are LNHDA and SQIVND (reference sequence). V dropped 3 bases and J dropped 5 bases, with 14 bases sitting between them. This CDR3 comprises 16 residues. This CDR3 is CASSMAAGADNSPLHF. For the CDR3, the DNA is TGTGCCAGTAGTATGGCGGCGGGCGCGGATAATTCACCCCTCCACTTT.

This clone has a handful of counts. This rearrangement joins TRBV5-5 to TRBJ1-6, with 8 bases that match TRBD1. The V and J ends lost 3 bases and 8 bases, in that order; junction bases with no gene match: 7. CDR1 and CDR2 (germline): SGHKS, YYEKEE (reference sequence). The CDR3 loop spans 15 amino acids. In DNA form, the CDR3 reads TGTGCCAGCAGCTGGGCGGGACAGGATCATTCACCCCTCCACTTT. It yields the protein CASSWAGQDHSPLHF.

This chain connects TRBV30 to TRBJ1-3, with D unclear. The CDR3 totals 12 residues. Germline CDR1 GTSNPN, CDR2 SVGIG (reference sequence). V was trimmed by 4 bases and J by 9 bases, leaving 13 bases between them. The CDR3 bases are TGTGCCTGGACTTCCGGCGGAGTCACCATATATTTT. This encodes CAWTSGGVTIYF.

For the CDR3, the DNA is TGTGCCAGCAGCTTAACCGGGGGGGAGACCCAGTACTTC. Protein: CASSLTGGETQYF. The rearrangement links TRBV7-3 to TRBJ2-5, with 7 bases aligning to TRBD2. The CDR3 runs to 13 residues. CDR1 and CDR2 (germline): SGHTA, FQGTGA. Trimming at V came to 0 bases and at J to 5 bases, leaving 0 bases not matched to a gene.

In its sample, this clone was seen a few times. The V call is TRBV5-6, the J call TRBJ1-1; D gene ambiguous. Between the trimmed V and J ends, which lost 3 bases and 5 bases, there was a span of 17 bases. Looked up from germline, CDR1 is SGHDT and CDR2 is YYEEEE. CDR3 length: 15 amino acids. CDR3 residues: CASSSDLEQYTEAFF. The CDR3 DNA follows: TGTGCCAGCAGCTCCGATCTAGAGCAGTATACTGAAGCTTTCTTT.